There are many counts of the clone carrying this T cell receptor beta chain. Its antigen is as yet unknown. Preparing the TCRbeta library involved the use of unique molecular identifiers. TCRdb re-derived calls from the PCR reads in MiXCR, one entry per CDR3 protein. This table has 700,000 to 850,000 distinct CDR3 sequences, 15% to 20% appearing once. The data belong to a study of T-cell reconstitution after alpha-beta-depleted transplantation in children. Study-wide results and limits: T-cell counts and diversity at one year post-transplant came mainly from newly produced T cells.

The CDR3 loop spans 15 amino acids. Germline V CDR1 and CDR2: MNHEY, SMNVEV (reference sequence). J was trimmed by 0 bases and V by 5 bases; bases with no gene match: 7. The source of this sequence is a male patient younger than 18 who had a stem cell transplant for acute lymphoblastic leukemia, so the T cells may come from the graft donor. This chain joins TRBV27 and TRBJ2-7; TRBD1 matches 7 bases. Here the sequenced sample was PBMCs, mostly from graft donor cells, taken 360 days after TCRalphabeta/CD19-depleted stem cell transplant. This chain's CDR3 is CASSNRGVSSYEQYF. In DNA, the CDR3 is TGTGCCAGCAGTAACAGGGGCGTTAGCTCCTACGAGCAGTACTTC.